This TCR beta chain was recovered during a study of T cell responses to AZD1222 COVID-19 vaccine. Study-wide points: Nearly half of spike-specific TCRs reportedly target variant regions that are unmutated in the B.1.351 and B.1.1.7 variants. Females outnumbered males among donors, who were mostly white British; clonal diversity was possibly underestimated.

Assay used: immunoSEQ multiplex PCR; TCRdb lists only in-frame clones, some missing. Of approximately 110,000 clones in the sample, around 96% were seen once. The CDR3 runs 19 residues. With 4 bases removed from V and 4 bases from J, the gap between germline ends came to 25 bases. Germline CDR1 is MGHRA and CDR2 is YSYEKL. About this clone itself: The antigen remains undetermined.

The receptor was isolated from an adult in good health. The rearrangement uses TRBV4-1 and TRBJ2-2, with D uncertain. Sequencing used peripheral blood, obtained on day 0 of AZD1222 vaccination. The CDR3 DNA reads as TGCGCCAGCAGCCCCAGTCAAAGAGATAAAGCCAGAGTCACCGGGGAGCTGTTTTTT. As protein: CASSPSQRDKARVTGELFF.